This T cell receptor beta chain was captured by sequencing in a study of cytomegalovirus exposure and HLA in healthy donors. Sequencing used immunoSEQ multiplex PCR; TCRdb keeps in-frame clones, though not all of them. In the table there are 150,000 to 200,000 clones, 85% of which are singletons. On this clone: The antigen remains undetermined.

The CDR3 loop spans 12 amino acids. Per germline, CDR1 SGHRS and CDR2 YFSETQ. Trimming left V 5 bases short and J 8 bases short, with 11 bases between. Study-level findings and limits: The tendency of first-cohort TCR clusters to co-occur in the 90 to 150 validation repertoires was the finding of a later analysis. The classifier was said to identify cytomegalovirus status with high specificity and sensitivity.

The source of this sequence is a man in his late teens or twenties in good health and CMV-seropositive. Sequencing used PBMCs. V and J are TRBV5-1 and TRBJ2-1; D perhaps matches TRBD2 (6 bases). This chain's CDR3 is CASSPPGDEQFF. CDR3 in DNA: TGCGCCAGCAGTCCCCCGGGGGATGAGCAGTTCTTC.